A selection of T cell receptor beta chains follows, all from one sample in a study of cytomegalovirus exposure and HLA in healthy donors. The protocol was immunoSEQ multiplex PCR, while the TCRdb copy is restricted to in-frame clones and leaves out a portion. This table holds about 140,000 clones, roughly 90% found once. The sample taken for sequencing was PBMCs. Receptors originate from a woman between 35 and 50 years old in good health and CMV-seronegative. The CDR3 runs from the conserved cysteine through the conserved F or W. The D gene is left open where the match is weak. The size entry is marked missing in some rows and otherwise reads once, few, many or a size class.

d_gene,v_gene,abundance,j_gene,CDR3nt,CDR3aa
NA,TRBV7-8,NA,TRBJ2-5,TGTGCCAGCAGCTTATCAGACCAAGAGACCCAGTACTTC,CASSLSDQETQYF
NA,TRBV10-2,NA,TRBJ1-4,TGCGCCAGCAGTGTGCAGAGGTGGGAAAAACTGTTTTTT,CASSVQRWEKLFF
NA,TRBV28,NA,TRBJ1-1,TGTGCCAGCAGTCTCCCTCGGGGGGGGGCGGCTTTCTTT,CASSLPRGGAAFF
NA,TRBV6-1,NA,TRBJ2-7,TGTGCCAGCCGGACAGCCTCCTACGAGCAGTACTTC,CASRTASYEQYF
TRBD2,TRBV11-3,NA,TRBJ2-1,TGTGCCAGCAGCTTAGAACTAGCGGGGGGCAATGAGCAGTTCTTC,CASSLELAGGNEQFF
TRBD1,TRBV7-9,NA,TRBJ2-5,TGTGCCAGCAGCTTTCGACGGGGACAGGGGGACCAAGAGACCCAGTACTTC,CASSFRRGQGDQETQYF
TRBD2,TRBV19,few,TRBJ2-3,TGTGCCAGTATGCGTCTAGCGGGAGAAAATACGCAGTATTTT,CASMRLAGENTQYF
TRBD1,TRBV10-3,once,TRBJ1-5,TGTGCCATCAGTGAAACGGGACAGGGGAATGATCAGCCCCAGCATTTT,CAISETGQGNDQPQHF
NA,TRBV5-1,NA,TRBJ2-5,TGCGCCAGCAGCTTGGGTGTGGCCGAAGAGACCCAGTACTTC,CASSLGVAEETQYF
TRBD1,TRBV6-6,NA,TRBJ2-7,TGTGCCAGCAGACCGCGAGGACAGGGGTTCTACGAGCAGTACTTC,CASRPRGQGFYEQYF
NA,TRBV7-8,NA,TRBJ2-3,TGTGCCAGCAGGGGACTGTACACAGATACGCAGTATTTT,CASRGLYTDTQYF
NA,TRBV5-1,NA,TRBJ2-6,TGCGCCAGCAGCTTGGTGGCAGCTGGGGCCAACGTCCTGACTTTC,CASSLVAAGANVLTF
NA,TRBV10-3,once,TRBJ2-5,TGTGCCATCAGTGAGTCATTAACAGGACAAGAGACCCAGTACTTC,CAISESLTGQETQYF
NA,TRBV6-1,NA,TRBJ2-3,TGTGCCAGCAGTACAACAGGGATGTTCACAGATACGCAGTATTTT,CASSTTGMFTDTQYF
TRBD1,TRBV7-2,once,TRBJ2-7,TGTGCCAGCAGCTCCGGGACAGGGATCCACGAGCAGTACTTC,CASSSGTGIHEQYF
TRBD2,TRBV18,NA,TRBJ2-5,TGTGCCAGCTCACCCCGGACCCCCGGGGGGGAGACCCAGTACTTC,CASSPRTPGGETQYF
TRBD2,TRBV10-1,NA,TRBJ2-7,TGCGCCAGCAGTGAGGGGGGGAGGGCTGACGAGCAGTACTTC,CASSEGGRADEQYF
NA,TRBV6-1,NA,TRBJ1-5,TGTGCCAGCAGTGAAAACAGGGGCAATCAGCCCCAGCATTTT,CASSENRGNQPQHF
TRBD2,TRBV5-1,NA,TRBJ2-7,TGCGCCAGCAGCTCACTAGCGGGAGAGAGTTACGAGCAGTACTTC,CASSSLAGESYEQYF
NA,TRBV6-5,NA,TRBJ1-2,TGTGCCAGCAGTCTCCGTGGCTCCCCTAACTATGGCTACACCTTC,CASSLRGSPNYGYTF
NA,TRBV28,NA,TRBJ2-5,TGTGCCAGCAGTCCCACGGGACTCCAAGAGACCCAGTACTTC,CASSPTGLQETQYF
NA,TRBV13,few,TRBJ1-5,TGTGCCAGCAGCCCAGACAGGATCCAGCCCCAGCATTTT,CASSPDRIQPQHF
TRBD2,TRBV4-1,NA,TRBJ2-1,TGCGCCAGCAGCTCTAGCGGGAGCAGCTACAATGAGCAGTTCTTC,CASSSSGSSYNEQFF
NA,TRBV4-1,NA,TRBJ2-7,TGCGCCAGCAGCCAAGTGGGCCCTGACTCGGGGACCTACGAGCAGTACTTC,CASSQVGPDSGTYEQYF
TRBD1,TRBV5-4,NA,TRBJ2-3,TGTGCCAGCAGCTTGGGGACAGGGACAGATACGCAGTATTTT,CASSLGTGTDTQYF
NA,TRBV13,NA,TRBJ1-2,TGTGCCAGCAGCCCTTGGGACATCGATGGCTACACCTTC,CASSPWDIDGYTF
NA,TRBV2,once,TRBJ1-5,TGTGCCAGCAGTGAAGAAACAGGGAGCGGTCAGCCCCAGCATTTT,CASSEETGSGQPQHF
NA,TRBV2,NA,TRBJ1-4,TGTGCCAGCAGTCAACTGACAGTCCGGGAAAAACTGTTTTTT,CASSQLTVREKLFF
NA,TRBV9,NA,TRBJ2-5,TGTGCCAGCAGCGACCTTAGCGGAACCAACCAAGAGACCCAGTACTTC,CASSDLSGTNQETQYF
TRBD1,TRBV2,NA,TRBJ2-1,TGTGCCAGCACGACAGGGTACAATGAGCAGTTCTTC,CASTTGYNEQFF
TRBD2,TRBV11-2,NA,TRBJ2-1,TGTGCCAGCAGCCGGCTCGCGGGAGGAGGCGATGAGCAGTTCTTC,CASSRLAGGGDEQFF
NA,TRBV7-9,NA,TRBJ2-2,TGTGCCAGCAGCTCTGGACTCTCGAACACCGGGGAGCTGTTTTTT,CASSSGLSNTGELFF
TRBD1,TRBV6-1,NA,TRBJ2-7,TGTGCCAGCAGTAAAGGGACAGGGGGGAGCTCCTACGAGCAGTACTTC,CASSKGTGGSSYEQYF
NA,TRBV5-1,NA,TRBJ2-5,TGCGCCAGCAGCTTGGTCCAGGCGGGGGAGACCCAGTACTTC,CASSLVQAGETQYF
NA,TRBV5-4,NA,TRBJ2-1,TGTGCTAGCAGCTTGGTCGGCGGGCTTTACAATGAGCAGTTCTTC,CASSLVGGLYNEQFF
NA,TRBV28,NA,TRBJ1-1,TGTGCCAGCAGTTTACCGGGCGGGGAGACTGAAGCTTTCTTT,CASSLPGGETEAFF
TRBD1,TRBV7-2,NA,TRBJ2-1,TGTGCCAGCAGCTTGGCCGGGACAGGGCCATACAATGAGCAGTTCTTC,CASSLAGTGPYNEQFF
NA,TRBV4-3,once,TRBJ2-1,TGCGCCAGCAGCCAAGGAGCAGGGGACTCCTACAATGAGCAGTTCTTC,CASSQGAGDSYNEQFF
TRBD1,TRBV10-3,NA,TRBJ2-6,TGTGCCATCAGTGCTGGGACAGGGGGAACTGGGGCCAACGTCCTGACTTTC,CAISAGTGGTGANVLTF
NA,TRBV7-3,NA,TRBJ1-3,TGTGCCAGCAGCTTACGGAGGATCTGTAACACCATATATTTT,CASSLRRICNTIYF
NA,TRBV28,NA,TRBJ2-3,TGTGCCAGCGGCCGGGGACAAGATACGCAGTATTTT,CASGRGQDTQYF
NA,TRBV11-2,NA,TRBJ1-2,TGTGCCAGCAGCCTGCGGTTCCAGGGGGGCTACACCTTC,CASSLRFQGGYTF
TRBD2,TRBV30,NA,TRBJ2-5,TGTGCCTGGAGTGTCGGACTCTCCCCGGGAGGCCAAGAGACCCAGTACTTC,CAWSVGLSPGGQETQYF
TRBD2,TRBV19,NA,TRBJ2-2,TGTGCCAGTAGTATGGGCGGGAGGGGGGCCGGGGAGCTGTTTTTT,CASSMGGRGAGELFF
TRBD2,TRBV5-8,few,TRBJ2-2,TGTGCCAGCAGTTTTCCCGGGACTAGCGGGAAGCTGTTTTTT,CASSFPGTSGKLFF
TRBD1,TRBV9,NA,TRBJ1-1,TGTGCCAGCAGCCCCAGGGACAGTGAAGCTTTCTTT,CASSPRDSEAFF
TRBD2,TRBV7-9,NA,TRBJ2-1,TGTTCCAGCAGCGGTAGCGGGAGGGCCTCCTACAATGAGCAGTTCTTC,CSSSGSGRASYNEQFF
TRBD2,TRBV7-2,NA,TRBJ2-5,TGTGCCAGCAGCCGCCAACTAGCGGAAGAGACCCAGTACTTC,CASSRQLAEETQYF
NA,TRBV5-4,NA,TRBJ1-2,TGTGCCAGCAGCTTGAGTGCGGGTAACCAATATGGCTACACCTTC,CASSLSAGNQYGYTF